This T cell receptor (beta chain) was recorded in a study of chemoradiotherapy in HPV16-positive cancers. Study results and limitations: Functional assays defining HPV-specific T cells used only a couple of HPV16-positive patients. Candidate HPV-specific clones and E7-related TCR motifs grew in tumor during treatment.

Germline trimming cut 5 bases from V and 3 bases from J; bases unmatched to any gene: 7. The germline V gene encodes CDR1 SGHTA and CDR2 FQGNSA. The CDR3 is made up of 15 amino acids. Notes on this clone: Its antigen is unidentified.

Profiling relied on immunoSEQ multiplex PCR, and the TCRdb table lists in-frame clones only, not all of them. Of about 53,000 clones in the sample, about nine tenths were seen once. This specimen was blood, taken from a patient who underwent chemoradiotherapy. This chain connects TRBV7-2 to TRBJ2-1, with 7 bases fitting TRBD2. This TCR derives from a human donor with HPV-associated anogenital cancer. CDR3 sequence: CASSGGEGGYNEQFF. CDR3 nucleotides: TGTGCCAGCAGCGGGGGGGAAGGAGGCTACAATGAGCAGTTCTTC.